The 5 T cell receptor beta chains below all came from one sample that was sequenced in a study of CD8 T cells in Susac syndrome. After extraction with the RNeasy kit, about 0.45 to 1 ug of the RNA was reverse transcribed using random hexamers. MiXCR, run by TCRdb on the immunoSEQ multiplex PCR reads, gives a single entry per CDR3 protein. This sample has around 130,000 distinct CDR3 sequences, with 75% to 90% found just once. Sample: CD8+ T cells from PBMCs. These receptor sequences come from a human donor with multiple sclerosis.

The chain recombines TRBV2 with TRBJ2-7, with D unresolved. Trimming took 3 bases from V and 4 from J, leaving 4 bases between them. CDR3 length equals 11 residues. Germline V lookup: CDR1 SNHLY, CDR2 FYNNEI. CDR3 amino acids: CASSDRYEQYV. The CDR3 nucleotides are TGTGCCAGCAGTGACCGATACGAGCAGTACGTC.

The chain uses TRBV10-3 and TRBJ2-1, with TRBD2 identical over 8 bases. Looked up from germline, CDR1 is ENHRY and CDR2 is SYGVKD. V was clipped by 1 base and J by 5 bases; unmatched bases: 4. The CDR3 runs 15 residues. CDR3 loop: CAISEYLAGDNEQFF. CDR3 DNA sequence: TGTGCCATCAGTGAGTATCTAGCGGGCGACAATGAGCAGTTCTTC.

This clonotype occurred a few times. The J gene is TRBJ2-3, the V gene TRBV27; D not resolved. The CDR3 has 13 amino acids. With 1 base removed from V and 4 bases from J, the gap between germline ends came to 6 bases. The germline gives CDR1 MNHEY, CDR2 SMNVEV (reference sequence). The CDR3 DNA sequence: TGTGCCAGCAGTTTATTACCAGCAGATACGCAGTATTTT. It encodes CASSLLPADTQYF.

CDR3: CASSLGNTRFSYNEQFF. In DNA, the CDR3 is TGTGCCAGCAGCTTAGGGAACACCCGATTCTCCTACAATGAGCAGTTCTTC. This chain joins TRBV7-3 and TRBJ2-1; no reliable D call. The CDR3 has 17 amino acids. Per the germline V gene, CDR1 is SGHTA and CDR2 is FQGTGA. Trimming removed 2 bases from V and 0 bases from J, with 14 bases in between.

The V call is TRBV30, the J call TRBJ2-5, with D perhaps being TRBD1 or TRBD2 (5 bases each). Germline assignment: CDR1 GTSNPN and CDR2 SVGIG (reference sequence). The CDR3 loop spans 15 amino acids. V dropped 1 base and J dropped 0 bases, with 12 bases sitting between them. The CDR3 loop is CAWSGDPPYQETQYF. Here the CDR3 DNA reads TGTGCCTGGAGTGGGGACCCACCGTACCAAGAGACCCAGTACTTC. The entire variable domain, with the rest obtained from reference TRBV30 and TRBJ2-5, is as follows: SQTIHQWPATLVQPVGSPLSLECTVEGTSNPNLYWYRQAAGRGLQLLFYSVGIGQISSEVPQNLSASRPQDRQFILSSKKLLLSDSGFYLCAWSGDPPYQETQYFGPGTRLLVL.